This T cell receptor beta chain is from a study of blood T cells in healthy people across ages. Each donor supplied approximately 10 milliliters of peripheral blood. A sample-barcoded 5' primer and a J-beta primer mix were used in a second PCR of roughly 6 to 11 cycles. Each cDNA was tagged by a template-switch adaptor containing 12 random nucleotides. TCRdb re-called the 5' RACE reads with MiXCR, one entry per CDR3 protein. The data hold hundreds of thousands of distinct CDR3 sequences, with approximately 60% observed a single time. Points from the study as a whole: Without sorted subsets, naive and antigen-experienced compartments could not be conclusively compared.

On this clonotype: The antigen is unknown.

Material: blood. The sequence derives from a man aged 35-49 years in good health.

Here the CDR3 DNA reads TGCAGTGCTCAGCCCAAGACAGGGGGGAGGGATCTGCAGTATTTT. This encodes CSAQPKTGGRDLQYF. The V call is TRBV20-1, the J call TRBJ2-3, with 9 bases fitting TRBD1. The CDR3 consists of 15 residues. The germline gives CDR1 DFQATT, CDR2 SNEGSKA (reference sequence). Losses at the gene ends were 5 bases for V and 11 bases for J; bases not matched to a gene: 17.